The T cell receptor (beta chain) described here comes from a study of T cells in Graves' hyperthyroidism and ophthalmopathy. Regions amplified from RNA transcripts were the TCR beta CDR3 regions. A set of HTBI primers served as the primers for a first-round RT-PCR of the TCR CDR3. TCRdb reprocessed the multiplex PCR reads via MiXCR and lists one record per CDR3 protein. The data show around 720,000 distinct CDR3 sequences, just over 35% seen once. Diagnoses were made from clinical symptoms, serum measures (thyroxine and TRAb), thyroid ultrasound and orbital computed tomography. The sequence derives from a middle-aged woman with Graves' hyperthyroidism. The sequenced sample was blood.

The CDR3 DNA sequence: TGTGCCAGCAGTACTAACGAGCCTGGCTACACCTTC. Translation gives CASSTNEPGYTF. The chain joins TRBV28 to TRBJ1-2; D is ambiguous. Germline V gene data show CDR1 as MDHEN and CDR2 as SYDVKM. The CDR3 sequence is 12 residues long. Trimming shortened V by 5 bases and J by 7 bases, and 11 bases separated the two germline ends.